This T cell receptor beta chain derives from a study of post-analysis software for immune sequencing data. Turning to the study itself: The disease courses spanned relapsing-remitting, secondary progressive and progressive-relapsing forms of multiple sclerosis.

On this clonotype: Antigen specificity is unknown.

Germline V gene lookup returns CDR1 SQVTM and CDR2 ANQGSEA. The CDR3 extends over 17 amino acids. V was pared by 0 bases and J by 3 bases, with 9 bases of the junction left unmatched. Unique molecular identifiers were built into the TCR beta cDNA libraries. Starting from approximately 0.95 to 9.8 million T cells, the study yielded about 540,000 cDNA molecules. TCRdb processed the PCR reads anew with MiXCR; each CDR3 protein has one entry. The data show about 770,000 distinct CDR3 sequences, with more than 45% seen just once and just under 5% held by the top ten. Overall study results and limits: Clustering by F measure revealed strong co-clustering among samples prepared together in one batch. In patients, TRBV5-6, TRBV5-1 and TRBV20-1 belonged to four or five TRBV segments found more frequently than in controls. Controls' normalized Chao1 diversity significantly exceeded that of multiple sclerosis patients.

This sequence originates from a girl aged 10-17 years with multiple sclerosis. Sequencing was performed on blood. J is TRBJ2-7 and V is TRBV29-1, with 12 bases fitting TRBD2. The CDR3 DNA is TGCAGCGTTGAAGACCAGACACTAGCGGGGGGCCTCTACGAGCAGTACTTC. It codes for CSVEDQTLAGGLYEQYF.